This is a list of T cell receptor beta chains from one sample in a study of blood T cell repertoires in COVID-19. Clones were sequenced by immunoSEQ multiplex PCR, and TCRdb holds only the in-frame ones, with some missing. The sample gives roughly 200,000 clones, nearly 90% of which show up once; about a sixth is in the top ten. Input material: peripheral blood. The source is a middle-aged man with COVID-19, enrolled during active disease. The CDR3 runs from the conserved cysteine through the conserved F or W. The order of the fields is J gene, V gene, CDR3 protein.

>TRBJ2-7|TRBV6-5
CASRLTGEGEQYF
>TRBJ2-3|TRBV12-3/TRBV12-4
CASSSLVTDTQYF
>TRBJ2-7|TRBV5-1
CASSLVLAGTPYEQYF
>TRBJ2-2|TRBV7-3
CASSLTLGTNGELFF
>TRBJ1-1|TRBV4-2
CASSHPGSEAFF
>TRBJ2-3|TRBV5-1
CASGGTDSTDTQYF
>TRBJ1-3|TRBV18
CASSRPTGTSGNTIYF
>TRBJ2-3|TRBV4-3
CASSQTQGDTQYF
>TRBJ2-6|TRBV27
CASSPDSSRSGANVLTF
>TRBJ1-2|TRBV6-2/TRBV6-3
CASSTWTDGYTF
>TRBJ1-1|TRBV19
CASSISDLNTEAFF
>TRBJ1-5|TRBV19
CASSVTGGHQPQHF
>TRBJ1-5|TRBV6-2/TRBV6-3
CASSYTGSDNQPQHF
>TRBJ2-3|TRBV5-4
CASSELQGRTDTQYF
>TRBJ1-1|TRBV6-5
CASSTTGVFAEAFF
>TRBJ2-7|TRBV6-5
CASTARASGSGEQYF
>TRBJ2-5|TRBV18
CASSPPGLAGWETQYF
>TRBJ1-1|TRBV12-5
CASSNTEAFF
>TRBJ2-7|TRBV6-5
CASTYLGQGAHEQYF
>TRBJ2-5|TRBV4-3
CASSQDRTSFQETQYF
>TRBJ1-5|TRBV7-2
CASSLSWTAGQPQHF
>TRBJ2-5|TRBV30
CAWSSAGGRETQYF
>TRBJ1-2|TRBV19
CASSINRNYGYTF
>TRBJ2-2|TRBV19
CASSRFGTGGFVGELFF
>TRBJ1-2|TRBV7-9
CASSGIAGFGYTF
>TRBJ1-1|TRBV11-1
CASTNDRGAEAFF
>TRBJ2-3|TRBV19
CASRPTHSGSSTDTQYF
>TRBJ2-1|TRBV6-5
CASRDRGLYNEQFF
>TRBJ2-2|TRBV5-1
CASSLVEGGTGELFF
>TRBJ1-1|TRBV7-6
CASSLVKGVNTEAFF
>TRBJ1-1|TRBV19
CASSIVGKNTEAFF
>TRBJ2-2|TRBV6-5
CASSYSSRGAGELFF
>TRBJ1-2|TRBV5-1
CASSLEVGVSGYTF
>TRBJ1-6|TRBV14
CASSLNNSPLHF
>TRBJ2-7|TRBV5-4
CASSLGARQGAYEQYF
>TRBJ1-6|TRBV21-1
CASSKGLRGSPLHF
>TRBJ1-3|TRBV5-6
CASSFRRAGNTIYF